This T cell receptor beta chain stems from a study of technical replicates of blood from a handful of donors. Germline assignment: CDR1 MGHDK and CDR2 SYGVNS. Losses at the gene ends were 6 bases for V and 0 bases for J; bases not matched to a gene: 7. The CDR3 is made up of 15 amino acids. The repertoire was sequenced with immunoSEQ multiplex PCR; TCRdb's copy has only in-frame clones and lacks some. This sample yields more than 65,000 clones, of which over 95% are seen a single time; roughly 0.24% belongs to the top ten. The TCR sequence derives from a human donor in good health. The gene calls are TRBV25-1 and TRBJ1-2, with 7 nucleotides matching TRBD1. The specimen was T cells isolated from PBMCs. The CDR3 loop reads CASREQGIANYGYTF. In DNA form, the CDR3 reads TGTGCCAGCAGGGAACAGGGGATCGCTAACTATGGCTACACCTTC.